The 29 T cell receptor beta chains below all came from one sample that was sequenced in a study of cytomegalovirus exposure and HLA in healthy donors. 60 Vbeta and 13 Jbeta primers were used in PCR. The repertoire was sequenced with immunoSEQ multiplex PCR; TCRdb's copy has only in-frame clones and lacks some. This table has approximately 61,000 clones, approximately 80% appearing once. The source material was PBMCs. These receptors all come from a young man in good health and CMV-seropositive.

CDR3 coding DNA: TGTGCCAGCAGTGAAGAGCAACAGTACTTC. Translation: CASSEEQQYF. The chain employs TRBV6-1 and TRBJ2-4; D is unclear. Germline V gene sequence: CDR1 MNHNS, CDR2 SASEGT. The CDR3 contains 10 residues. V lost 1 base and J 13 bases, leaving 5 bases between the germline ends.

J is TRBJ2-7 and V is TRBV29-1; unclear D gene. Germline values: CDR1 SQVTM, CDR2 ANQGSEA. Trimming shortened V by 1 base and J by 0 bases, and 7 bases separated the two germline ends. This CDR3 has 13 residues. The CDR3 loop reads CSVEGRFSYEQYF. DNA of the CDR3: TGCAGCGTTGAAGGCAGGTTCTCCTACGAGCAGTACTTC.

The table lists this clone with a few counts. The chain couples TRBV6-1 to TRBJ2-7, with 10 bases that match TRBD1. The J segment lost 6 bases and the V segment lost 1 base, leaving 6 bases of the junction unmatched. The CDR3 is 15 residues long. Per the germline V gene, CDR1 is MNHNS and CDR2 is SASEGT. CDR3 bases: TGTGCCAGCAGTGAAGTTAGGGACAGGGGTGCCGAGCAGTACTTC. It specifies CASSEVRDRGAEQYF.

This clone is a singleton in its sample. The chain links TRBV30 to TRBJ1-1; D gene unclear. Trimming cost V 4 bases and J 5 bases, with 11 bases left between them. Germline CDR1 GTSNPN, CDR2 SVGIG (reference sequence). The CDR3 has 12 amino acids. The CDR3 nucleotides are TGTGCCTGGAACAGACCTGGGACTGAAGCTTTCTTT. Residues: CAWNRPGTEAFF.

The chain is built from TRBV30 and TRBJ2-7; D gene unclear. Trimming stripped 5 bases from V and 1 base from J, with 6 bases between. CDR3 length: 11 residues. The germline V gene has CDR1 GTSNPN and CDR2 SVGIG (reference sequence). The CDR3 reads CAWRSSYEQYF. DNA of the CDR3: TGTGCCTGGCGGTCTTCCTACGAGCAGTACTTC.

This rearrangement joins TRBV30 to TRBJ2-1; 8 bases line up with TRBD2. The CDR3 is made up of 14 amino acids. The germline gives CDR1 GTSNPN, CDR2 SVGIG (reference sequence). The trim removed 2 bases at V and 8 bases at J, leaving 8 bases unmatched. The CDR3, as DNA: TGTGCCTGGAGTCTGGGTAGCGGGGTCTATGAGCAGTTCTTC. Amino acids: CAWSLGSGVYEQFF.

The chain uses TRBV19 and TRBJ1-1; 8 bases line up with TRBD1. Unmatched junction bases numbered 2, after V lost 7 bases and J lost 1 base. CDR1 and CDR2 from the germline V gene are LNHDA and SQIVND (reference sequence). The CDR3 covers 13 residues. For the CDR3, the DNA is TGTGCCAGTAAGGGACAGGAGAACACTGAAGCTTTCTTT. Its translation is CASKGQENTEAFF.

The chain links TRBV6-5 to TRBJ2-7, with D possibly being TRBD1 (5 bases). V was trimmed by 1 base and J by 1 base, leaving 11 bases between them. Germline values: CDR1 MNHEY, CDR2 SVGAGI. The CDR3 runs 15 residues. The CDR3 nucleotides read TGTGCCAGCAGTTACTGGTCAGGGCCTTCCTACGAGCAGTACTTC. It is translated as CASSYWSGPSYEQYF.

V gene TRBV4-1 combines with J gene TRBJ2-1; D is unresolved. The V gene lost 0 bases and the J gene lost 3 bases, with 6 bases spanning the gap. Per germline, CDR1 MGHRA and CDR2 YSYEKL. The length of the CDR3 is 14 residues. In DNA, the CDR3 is TGCGCCAGCAGCCAAGATACTGGCTACAATGAGCAGTTCTTC. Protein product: CASSQDTGYNEQFF.

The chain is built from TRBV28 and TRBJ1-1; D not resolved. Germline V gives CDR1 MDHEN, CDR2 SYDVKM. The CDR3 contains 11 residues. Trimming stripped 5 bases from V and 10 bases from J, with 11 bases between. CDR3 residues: CASSGSSGAFF. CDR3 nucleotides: TGTGCCAGCAGTGGGAGTTCGGGAGCTTTCTTT.

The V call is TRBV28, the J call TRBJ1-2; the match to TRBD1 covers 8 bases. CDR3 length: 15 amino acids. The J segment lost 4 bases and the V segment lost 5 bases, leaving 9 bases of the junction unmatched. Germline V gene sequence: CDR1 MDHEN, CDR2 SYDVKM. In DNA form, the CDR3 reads TGTGCCAGCAGTCCGGGACAGGCGCATTTCTATGGCTACACCTTC. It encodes CASSPGQAHFYGYTF.

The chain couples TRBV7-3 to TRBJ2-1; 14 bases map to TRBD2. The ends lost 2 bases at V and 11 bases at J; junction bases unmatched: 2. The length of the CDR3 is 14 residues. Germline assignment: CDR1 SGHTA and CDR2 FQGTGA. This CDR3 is CASSLGLAGGQQFF. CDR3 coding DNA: TGTGCCAGCAGCTTAGGACTAGCGGGGGGCCAGCAGTTCTTC. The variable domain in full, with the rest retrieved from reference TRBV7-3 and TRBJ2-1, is GAGVSQTPSNKVTEKGKYVELRCDPISGHTALYWYRQSLGQGPEFLIYFQGTGAADDSGLPNDRFFAVRPEGSVSTLKIQRTERGDSAVYLCASSLGLAGGQQFFGPGTRLTVL.

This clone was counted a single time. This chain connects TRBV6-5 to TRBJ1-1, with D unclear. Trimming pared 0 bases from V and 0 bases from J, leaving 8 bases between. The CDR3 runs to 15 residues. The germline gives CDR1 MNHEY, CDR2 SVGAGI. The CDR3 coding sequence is TGTGCCAGCAGTTACTCGAGACTCCTGAACACTGAAGCTTTCTTT. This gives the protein CASSYSRLLNTEAFF.

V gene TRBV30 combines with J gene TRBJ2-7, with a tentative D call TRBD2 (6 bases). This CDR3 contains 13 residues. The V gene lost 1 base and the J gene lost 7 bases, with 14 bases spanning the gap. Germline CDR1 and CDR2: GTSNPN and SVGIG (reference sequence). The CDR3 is CAWSGTIPQEQYF. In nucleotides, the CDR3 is TGTGCCTGGAGTGGGACTATCCCCCAAGAGCAGTACTTC.

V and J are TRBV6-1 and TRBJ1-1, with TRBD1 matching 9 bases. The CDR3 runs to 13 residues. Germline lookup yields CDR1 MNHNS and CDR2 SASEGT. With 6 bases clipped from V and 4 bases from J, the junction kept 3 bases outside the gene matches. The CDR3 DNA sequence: TGTGCCAGCAGGGGACAGGGAATCACTGAAGCTTTCTTT. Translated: CASRGQGITEAFF.

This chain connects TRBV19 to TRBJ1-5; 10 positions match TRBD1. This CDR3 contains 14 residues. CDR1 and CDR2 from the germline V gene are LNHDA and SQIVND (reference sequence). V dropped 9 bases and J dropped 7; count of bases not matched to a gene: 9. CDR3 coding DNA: TGTGCCAGCAAGAGACAGGGGGCAGGACAGCCCCAGCATTTT. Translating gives CASKRQGAGQPQHF.

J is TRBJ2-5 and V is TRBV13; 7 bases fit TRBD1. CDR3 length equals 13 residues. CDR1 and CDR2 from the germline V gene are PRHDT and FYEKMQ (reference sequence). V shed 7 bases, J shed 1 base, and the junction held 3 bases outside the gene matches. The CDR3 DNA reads TGTGCCAGCATGGCAGGGGGCCAAGAGACCCAGTACTTC. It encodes CASMAGGQETQYF. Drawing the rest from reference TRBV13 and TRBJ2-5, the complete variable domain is AAGVIQSPRHLIKEKRETATLKCYPIPRHDTVYWYQQGPGQDPQFLISFYEKMQSDKGSIPDRFSAQQFSDYHSELNMSSLELGDSALYFCASMAGGQETQYFGPGTRLLVL.

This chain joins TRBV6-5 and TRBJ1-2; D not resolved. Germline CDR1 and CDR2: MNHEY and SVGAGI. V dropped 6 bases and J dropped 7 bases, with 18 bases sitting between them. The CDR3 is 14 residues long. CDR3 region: CASRGGGRFSGYTF. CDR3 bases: TGTGCCAGCAGGGGAGGAGGAAGGTTTAGTGGCTACACCTTC.

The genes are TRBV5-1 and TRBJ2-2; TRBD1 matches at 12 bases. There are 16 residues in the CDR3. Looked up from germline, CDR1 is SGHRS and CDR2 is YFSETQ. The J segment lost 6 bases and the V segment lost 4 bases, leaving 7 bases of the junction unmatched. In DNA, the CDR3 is TGCGCCAGCAGCGCGGCCGGGACAGGGGGCCCCGGGGAGCTGTTTTTT. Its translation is CASSAAGTGGPGELFF.

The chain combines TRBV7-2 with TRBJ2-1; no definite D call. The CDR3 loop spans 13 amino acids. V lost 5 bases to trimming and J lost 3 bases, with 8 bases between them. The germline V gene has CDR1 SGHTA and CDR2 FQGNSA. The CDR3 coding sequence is TGTGCCAGCAGCCCTGGAGTCTACAATGAGCAGTTCTTC. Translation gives CASSPGVYNEQFF.

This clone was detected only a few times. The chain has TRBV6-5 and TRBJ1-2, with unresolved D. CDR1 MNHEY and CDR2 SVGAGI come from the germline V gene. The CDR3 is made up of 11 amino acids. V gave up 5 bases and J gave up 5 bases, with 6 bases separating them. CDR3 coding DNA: TGTGCCAGCAGTCCGGGATATGGCTACACCTTC. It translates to CASSPGYGYTF.

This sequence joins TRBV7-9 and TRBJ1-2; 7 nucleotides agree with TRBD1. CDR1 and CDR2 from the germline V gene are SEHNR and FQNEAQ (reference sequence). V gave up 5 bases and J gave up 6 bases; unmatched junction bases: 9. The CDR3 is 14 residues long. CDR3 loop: CASSQGGQLDGYTF. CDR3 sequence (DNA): TGTGCCAGCAGCCAGGGGGGACAGTTGGATGGCTACACCTTC.

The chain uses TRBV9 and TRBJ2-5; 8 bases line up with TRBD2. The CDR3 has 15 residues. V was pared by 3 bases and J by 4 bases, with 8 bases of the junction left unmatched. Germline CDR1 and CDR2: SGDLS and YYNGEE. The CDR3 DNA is TGTGCCAGCAGCGGATCGGGGGGGGCGAGAGAGACCCAGTACTTC. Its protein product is CASSGSGGARETQYF.

This chain's CDR3 is CASRGNTEAFF. As DNA, the CDR3 is TGTGCCTCCCGGGGAAACACTGAAGCTTTCTTT. V and J are TRBV15 and TRBJ1-1, with D uncertain. The CDR3 is 11 residues long. V was trimmed by 11 bases and J by 2 bases, leaving 9 bases between them. CDR1 is LNHNV, CDR2 YYDKDF, per germline (reference sequence).

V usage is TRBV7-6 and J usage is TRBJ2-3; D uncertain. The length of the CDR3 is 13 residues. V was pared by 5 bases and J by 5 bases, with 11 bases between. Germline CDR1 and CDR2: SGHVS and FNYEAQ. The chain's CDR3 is CASSPQAGDTQYF. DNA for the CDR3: TGTGCCAGCAGCCCCCAAGCAGGAGATACGCAGTATTTT.

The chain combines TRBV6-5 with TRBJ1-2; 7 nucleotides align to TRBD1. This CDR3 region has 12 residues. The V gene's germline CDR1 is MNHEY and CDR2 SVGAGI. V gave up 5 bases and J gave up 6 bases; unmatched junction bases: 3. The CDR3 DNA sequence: TGTGCCAGCAGTCAAACAGGGGATGGCTACACCTTC. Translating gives CASSQTGDGYTF.

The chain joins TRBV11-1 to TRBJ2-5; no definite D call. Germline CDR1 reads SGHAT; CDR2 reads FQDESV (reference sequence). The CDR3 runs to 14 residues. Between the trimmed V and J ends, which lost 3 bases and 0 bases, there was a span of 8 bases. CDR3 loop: CASSLRQNQETQYF. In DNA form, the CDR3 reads TGTGCCAGCAGCTTGAGGCAGAACCAAGAGACCCAGTACTTC. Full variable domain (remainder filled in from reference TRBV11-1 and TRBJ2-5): EAEVAQSPRYKITEKSQAVAFWCDPISGHATLYWYRQILGQGPELLVQFQDESVVDDSQLPKDRFSAERLKGVDSTLKIQPAELGDSAMYLCASSLRQNQETQYFGPGTRLLVL.

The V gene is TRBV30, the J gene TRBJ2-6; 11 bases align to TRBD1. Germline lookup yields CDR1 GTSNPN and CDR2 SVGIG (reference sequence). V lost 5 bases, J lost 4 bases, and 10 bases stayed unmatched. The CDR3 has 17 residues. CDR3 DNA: TGTGCCTGGTACCGGGACAGGGGGTATGCCGGGGCCAACGTCCTGACTTTC. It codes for CAWYRDRGYAGANVLTF.

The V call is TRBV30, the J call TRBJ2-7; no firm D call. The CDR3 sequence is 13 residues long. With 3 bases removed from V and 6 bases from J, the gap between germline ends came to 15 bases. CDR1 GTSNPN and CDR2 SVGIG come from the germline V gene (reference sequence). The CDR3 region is CAWSFWLGREQYF. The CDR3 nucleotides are TGTGCCTGGAGCTTCTGGCTAGGTCGCGAGCAGTACTTC.